The text below deals with one T cell receptor (beta chain). Its antigen remains unidentified. The data derive from a study of cytomegalovirus exposure and HLA in healthy donors. Overall study: An earlier analysis identified more than 95 million unique TCR beta sequences in about 179 million T cells. Study-wide results and caveats: An observed cluster of highly shared sequence variants was recorded as a likely sequencing artifact. The classifier reportedly diagnosed cytomegalovirus status with high specificity and sensitivity.

The CDR3 length is 16 residues. V trimming: 4 bases; J trimming: 4 bases; junction bases outside the gene matches: 7. The germline CDR1 and CDR2 sequences are LGHNA and YSLEER. Primers included in the PCR were 60 Vbeta and 13 Jbeta primers. Only in-frame clones appear in the TCRdb table, and some are missing; sequencing was by immunoSEQ multiplex PCR. This table holds some 180,000 clones, 70% to 85% found once. The clonotype originates from a man between 18 and 29 years old in good health and CMV-seronegative. The rearrangement uses TRBV4-3 and TRBJ2-3, with TRBD1 matching over 11 bases. Material for sequencing was PBMCs. Here the CDR3 DNA reads TGCGCCAGCAGCCGGCGCCGGGACAGGGGGTCAGATACGCAGTATTTT. Translated: CASSRRRDRGSDTQYF.